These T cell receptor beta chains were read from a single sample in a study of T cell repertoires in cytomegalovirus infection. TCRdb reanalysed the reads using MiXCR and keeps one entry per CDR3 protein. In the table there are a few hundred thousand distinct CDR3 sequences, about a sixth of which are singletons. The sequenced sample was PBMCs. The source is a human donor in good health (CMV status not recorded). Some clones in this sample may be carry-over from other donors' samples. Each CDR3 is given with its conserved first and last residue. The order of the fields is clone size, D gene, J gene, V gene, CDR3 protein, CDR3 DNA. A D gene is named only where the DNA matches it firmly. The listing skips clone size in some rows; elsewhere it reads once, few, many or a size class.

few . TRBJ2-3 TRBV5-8 CASSLGRLSTDTQYF TGTGCCAGCAGCTTGGGACGTTTAAGCACAGATACGCAGTATTTT
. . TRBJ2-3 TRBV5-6 CASIGRGVVDTQYF TGTGCCAGCATCGGGAGAGGGGTGGTAGATACGCAGTATTTT
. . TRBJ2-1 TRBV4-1 CASSQPRRGADNEQFF TGCGCCAGCAGCCAACCTCGGAGGGGGGCCGACAATGAGCAGTTCTTC
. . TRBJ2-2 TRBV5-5 CASSLVLQGATGELFF TGTGCCAGCAGCTTGGTGTTGCAGGGCGCCACCGGGGAGCTGTTTTTT
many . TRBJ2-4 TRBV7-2 CASSPARGRDIQYF TGTGCCAGCAGCCCGGCCAGGGGTAGGGACATTCAGTACTTC
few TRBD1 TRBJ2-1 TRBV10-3 CAIGTASYNEQFF TGTGCCATTGGGACAGCATCCTACAATGAGCAGTTCTTC
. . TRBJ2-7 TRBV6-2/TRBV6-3 CASSGGVHEQYF TGTGCCAGCAGCGGAGGGGTCCACGAGCAGTACTTC
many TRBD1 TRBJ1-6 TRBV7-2 CASSLDRGNGLPLHF TGTGCCAGCAGCTTAGACAGGGGAAACGGTCTACCCCTCCACTTT
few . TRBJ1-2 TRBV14 CASSQGVIRNYGYTF TGTGCCAGCAGCCAAGGGGTAATCAGGAACTATGGCTACACCTTC
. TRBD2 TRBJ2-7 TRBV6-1 CASSPSGGISYEQYF TGTGCCAGCAGCCCTAGCGGGGGCATCTCCTACGAGCAGTACTTC
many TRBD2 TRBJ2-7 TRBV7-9 CASSLKMTSGGNEQYF TGTGCCAGCAGCTTAAAGATGACTAGCGGGGGTAACGAGCAGTACTTC
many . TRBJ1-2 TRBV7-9 CASSFVPGAGYTF TGTGCCAGCAGCTTTGTCCCGGGGGCTGGCTACACCTTC
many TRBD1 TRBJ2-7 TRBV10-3 CAISGTGEYEQYF TGTGCCATCTCCGGGACAGGGGAGTACGAGCAGTACTTC
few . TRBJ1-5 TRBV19 CASSIPTRQVGGKPQHF TGTGCCAGTAGTATCCCGACCCGACAGGTTGGGGGCAAGCCCCAGCATTTT
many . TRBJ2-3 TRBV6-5 CASSYSEGLDTQYF TGTGCCAGCAGTTACTCGGAGGGCTTAGATACGCAGTATTTT
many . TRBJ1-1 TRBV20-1 CSARSPAMNTEAFF TGCAGTGCTAGAAGCCCAGCGATGAACACTGAAGCTTTCTTT
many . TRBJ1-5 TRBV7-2 CASSRDSNQPQHF TGTGCCAGCAGCAGGGATAGCAATCAGCCCCAGCATTTT
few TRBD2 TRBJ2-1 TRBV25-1 CASNSGGSYNEQFF TGTGCCAGCAATAGCGGGGGCTCCTACAATGAGCAGTTCTTC
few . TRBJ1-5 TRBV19 CASSPRQGPQHF TGTGCCAGTAGTCCCCGGCAGGGGCCCCAGCATTTT
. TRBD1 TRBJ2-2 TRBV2 CASSGQGARSTGELFF TGTGCCAGCAGCGGACAGGGGGCAAGAAGTACCGGGGAGCTGTTTTTT
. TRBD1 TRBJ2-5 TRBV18 CASSPPNFGQGFSVDQETQYF TGTGCCAGCTCACCACCTAATTTTGGACAGGGCTTTTCCGTTGATCAAGAGACCCAGTACTTC
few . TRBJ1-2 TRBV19 CASSPDGQGYGYTF TGTGCCAGTAGTCCCGACGGGCAGGGCTATGGCTACACCTTC
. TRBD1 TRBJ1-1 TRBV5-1 CASSLDGQGVAGGTEAFF TGCGCCAGCAGCTTGGACGGACAGGGCGTCGCGGGTGGCACTGAAGCTTTCTTT
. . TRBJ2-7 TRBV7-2 CASSFSLGEGEQYF TGTGCCAGCAGCTTTTCCTTGGGGGAAGGGGAGCAGTACTTC
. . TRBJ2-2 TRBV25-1 CASSAPGELFF TGTGCCAGCAGTGCCCCGGGGGAGCTGTTTTTT
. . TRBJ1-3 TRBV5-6 CATSGPSGNTIYF TGTGCCACCTCGGGCCCCTCTGGAAACACCATATATTTT
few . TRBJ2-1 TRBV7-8 CASSLQLRDEQFF TGTGCCAGCAGCTTACAGTTGCGGGATGAGCAGTTCTTC
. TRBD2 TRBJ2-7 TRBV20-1 CSARRAGGPHYEQYF TGCAGTGCTAGAAGAGCGGGGGGGCCCCACTACGAGCAGTACTTC
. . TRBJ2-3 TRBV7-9 CASSGYTDTQYF TGTGCCAGCAGCGGGTACACAGATACGCAGTATTTT
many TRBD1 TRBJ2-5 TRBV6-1 CASSPGQGYFGETQYF TGTGCCAGCAGTCCCGGACAGGGCTATTTCGGAGAGACCCAGTACTTC
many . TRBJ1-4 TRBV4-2 CASSQPDNEKLFF TGTGCCAGCAGCCAACCTGATAATGAAAAACTGTTTTTT
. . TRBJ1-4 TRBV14 CASSTRGGHNEKLFF TGTGCCAGCAGCACCCGCGGCGGACATAATGAAAAACTGTTTTTT
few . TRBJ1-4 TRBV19 CASSIAPTEKLFF TGTGCCAGTAGTATAGCACCGACTGAAAAACTGTTTTTT
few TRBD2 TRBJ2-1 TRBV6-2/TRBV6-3 CASSSAVAGDRDEQFF TGTGCCAGCAGTTCTGCAGTAGCGGGGGATAGAGATGAGCAGTTCTTC
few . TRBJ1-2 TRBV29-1 CSVDSGRGYTF TGCAGCGTTGACTCAGGACGTGGCTACACCTTC
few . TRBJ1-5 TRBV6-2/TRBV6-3 CASDRDKNQPQHF TGTGCCTCTGACCGGGACAAGAATCAGCCCCAGCATTTT
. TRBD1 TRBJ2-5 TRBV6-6 CASRQTGEETQYF TGTGCCAGCAGACAGACAGGGGAAGAGACCCAGTACTTC
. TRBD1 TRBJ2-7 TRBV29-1 CSVETDRGGEQYF TGCAGCGTCGAGACGGACAGGGGAGGCGAGCAGTACTTC
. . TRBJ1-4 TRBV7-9 CASSRGTSTNEKLFF TGTGCCAGCAGCCGCGGGACATCAACTAATGAAAAACTGTTTTTT
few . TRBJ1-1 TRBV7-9 CASSLASGQDEAFF TGTGCCAGCAGCTTAGCGAGTGGGCAGGACGAAGCTTTCTTT
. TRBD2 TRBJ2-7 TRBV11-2 CASSLILAGAYEQYF TGTGCCAGCAGCCTCATACTAGCGGGGGCTTACGAGCAGTACTTC
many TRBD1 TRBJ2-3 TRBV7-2 CASSLGGQITDTQYF TGTGCCAGCAGCTTAGGGGGACAGATCACAGATACGCAGTATTTT
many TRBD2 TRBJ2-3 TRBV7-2 CASSLVAGGFGDTQYF TGTGCCAGCAGCTTAGTGGCGGGGGGGTTTGGTGATACGCAGTATTTT
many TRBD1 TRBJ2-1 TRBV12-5 CASGEGQASYNEQFF TGTGCTAGTGGTGAGGGACAGGCCTCCTACAATGAGCAGTTCTTC
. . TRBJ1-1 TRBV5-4 CASSLDLDRLNTEAFF TGTGCCAGCAGCTTGGACCTGGACAGATTGAACACTGAAGCTTTCTTT